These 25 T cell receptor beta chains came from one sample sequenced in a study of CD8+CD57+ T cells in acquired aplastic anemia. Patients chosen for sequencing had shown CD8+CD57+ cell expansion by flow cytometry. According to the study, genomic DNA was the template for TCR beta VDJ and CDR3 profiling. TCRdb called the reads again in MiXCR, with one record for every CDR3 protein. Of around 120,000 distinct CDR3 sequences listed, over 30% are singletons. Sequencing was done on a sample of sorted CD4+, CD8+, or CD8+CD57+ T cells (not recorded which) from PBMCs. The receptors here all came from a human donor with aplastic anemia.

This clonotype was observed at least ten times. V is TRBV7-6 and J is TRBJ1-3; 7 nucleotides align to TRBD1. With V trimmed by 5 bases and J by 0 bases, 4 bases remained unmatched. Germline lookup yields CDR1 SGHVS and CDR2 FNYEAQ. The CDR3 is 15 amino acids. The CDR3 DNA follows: TGTGCCAGCAGCCCACGGGACAGCTCTGGAAACACCATATATTTT. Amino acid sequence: CASSPRDSSGNTIYF.

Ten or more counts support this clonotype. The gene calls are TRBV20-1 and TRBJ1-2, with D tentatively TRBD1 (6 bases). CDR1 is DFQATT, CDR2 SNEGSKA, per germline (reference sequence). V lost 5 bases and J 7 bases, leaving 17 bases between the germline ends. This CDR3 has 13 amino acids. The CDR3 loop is CSAPGGARFGYTF. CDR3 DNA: TGCAGTGCTCCCGGGGGGGCAAGATTTGGCTACACCTTC.

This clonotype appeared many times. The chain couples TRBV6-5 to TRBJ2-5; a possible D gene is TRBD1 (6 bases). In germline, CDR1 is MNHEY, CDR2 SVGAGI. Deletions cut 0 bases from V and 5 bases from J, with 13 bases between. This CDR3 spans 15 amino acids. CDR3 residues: CASSYSAGAGETQYF. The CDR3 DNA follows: TGTGCCAGCAGTTACTCGGCAGGGGCAGGGGAGACCCAGTACTTC.

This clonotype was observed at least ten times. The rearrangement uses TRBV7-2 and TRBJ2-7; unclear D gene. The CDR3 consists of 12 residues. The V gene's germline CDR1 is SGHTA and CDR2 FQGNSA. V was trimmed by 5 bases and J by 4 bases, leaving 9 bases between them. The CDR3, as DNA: TGTGCCAGCAGCCGGGTGGGATACGAGCAGTACTTC. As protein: CASSRVGYEQYF.

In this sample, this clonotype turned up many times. As DNA, the CDR3 is TGCAGCGCCATAGGGACTAAAAGAAACACCGGGGAGCTGTTTTTT. Amino acid sequence: CSAIGTKRNTGELFF. V and J are TRBV29-1 and TRBJ2-2, with TRBD2 matching over 7 bases. This CDR3 has 15 residues. After removal of 7 bases from V and 2 bases from J, the junction contained 10 bases not matched to a gene. Germline CDR1 SQVTM, CDR2 ANQGSEA.

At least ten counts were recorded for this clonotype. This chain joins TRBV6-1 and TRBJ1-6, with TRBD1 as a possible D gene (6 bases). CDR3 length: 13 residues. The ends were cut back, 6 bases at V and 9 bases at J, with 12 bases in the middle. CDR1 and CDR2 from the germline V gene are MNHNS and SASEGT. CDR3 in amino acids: CASSTTGGSPLHF. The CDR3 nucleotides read TGTGCCAGCAGCACGACAGGCGGTTCACCCCTCCACTTT.

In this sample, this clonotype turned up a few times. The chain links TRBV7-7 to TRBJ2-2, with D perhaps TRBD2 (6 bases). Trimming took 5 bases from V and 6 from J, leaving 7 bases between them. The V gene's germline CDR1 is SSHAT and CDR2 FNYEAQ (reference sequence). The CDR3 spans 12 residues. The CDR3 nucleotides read TGTGCCAGCAGCGGGGACTCCGGGGAGCTGTTTTTT. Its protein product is CASSGDSGELFF.

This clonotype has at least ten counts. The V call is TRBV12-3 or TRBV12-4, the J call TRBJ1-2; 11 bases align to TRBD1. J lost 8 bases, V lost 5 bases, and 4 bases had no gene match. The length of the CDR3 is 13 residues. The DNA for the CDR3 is TGTGCCAGCAGTCGACGGACAGGGGGCGGCTACACCTTC. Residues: CASSRRTGGGYTF.

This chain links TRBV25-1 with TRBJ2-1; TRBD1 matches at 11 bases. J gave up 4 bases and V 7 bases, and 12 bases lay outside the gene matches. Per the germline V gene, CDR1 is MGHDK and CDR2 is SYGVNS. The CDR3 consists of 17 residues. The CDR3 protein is CASMGTGGNTRYNEQFF. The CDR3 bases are TGTGCCAGCATGGGGACAGGGGGAAATACCCGATACAATGAGCAGTTCTTC.

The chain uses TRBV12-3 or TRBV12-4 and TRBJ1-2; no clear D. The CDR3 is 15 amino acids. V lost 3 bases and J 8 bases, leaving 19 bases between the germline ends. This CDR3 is CASSFPDPGYGGYTF. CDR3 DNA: TGTGCCAGCAGTTTTCCCGATCCGGGATACGGGGGCTACACCTTC.

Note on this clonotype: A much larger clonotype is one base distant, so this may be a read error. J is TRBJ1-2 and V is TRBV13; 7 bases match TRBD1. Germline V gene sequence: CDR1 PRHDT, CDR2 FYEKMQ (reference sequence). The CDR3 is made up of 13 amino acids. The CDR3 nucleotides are TGTGCCAGCGGCTTTGACAGGGTCTATGGCTACACCTTC. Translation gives CASGFDRVYGYTF.

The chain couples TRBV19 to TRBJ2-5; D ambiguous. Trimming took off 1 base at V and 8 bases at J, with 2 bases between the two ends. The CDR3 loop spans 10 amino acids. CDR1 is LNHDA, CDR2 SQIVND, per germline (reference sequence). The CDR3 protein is CASSIGTQYF. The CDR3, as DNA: TGTGCCAGTAGTATAGGCACCCAGTACTTC.

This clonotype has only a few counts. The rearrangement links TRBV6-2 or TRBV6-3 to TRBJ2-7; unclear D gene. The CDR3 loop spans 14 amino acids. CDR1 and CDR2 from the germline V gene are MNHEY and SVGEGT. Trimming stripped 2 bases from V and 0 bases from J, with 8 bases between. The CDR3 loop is CASSYPARSYEQYF. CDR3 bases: TGTGCCAGCAGTTACCCAGCGCGCTCCTACGAGCAGTACTTC.

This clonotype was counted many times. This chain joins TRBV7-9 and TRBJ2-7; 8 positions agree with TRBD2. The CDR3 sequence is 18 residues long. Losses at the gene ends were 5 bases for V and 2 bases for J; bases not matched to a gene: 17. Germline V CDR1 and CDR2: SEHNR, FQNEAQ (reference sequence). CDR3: CASSHRGGRGKVTYEQYF. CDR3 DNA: TGTGCCAGCAGCCATCGGGGGGGGAGGGGGAAAGTAACCTACGAGCAGTACTTC.

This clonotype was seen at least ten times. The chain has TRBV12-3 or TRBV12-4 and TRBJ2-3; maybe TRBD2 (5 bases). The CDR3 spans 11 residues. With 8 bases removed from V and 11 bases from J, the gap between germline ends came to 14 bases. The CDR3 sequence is CASQSGGGQYF. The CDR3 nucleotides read TGTGCCAGCCAGTCTGGAGGAGGGCAGTATTTT.

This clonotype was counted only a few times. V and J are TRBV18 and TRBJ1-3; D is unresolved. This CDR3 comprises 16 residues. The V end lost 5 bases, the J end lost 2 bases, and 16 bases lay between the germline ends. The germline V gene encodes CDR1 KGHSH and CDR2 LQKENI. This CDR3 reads CASSSTNDGTGNTIYF. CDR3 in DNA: TGTGCCAGCTCATCCACGAACGACGGTACTGGAAACACCATATATTTT.

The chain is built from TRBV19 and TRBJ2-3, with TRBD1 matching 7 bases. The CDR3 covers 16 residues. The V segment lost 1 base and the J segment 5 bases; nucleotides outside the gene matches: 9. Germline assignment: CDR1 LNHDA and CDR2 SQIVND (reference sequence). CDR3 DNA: TGTGCCAGTAGTATAGGACGTGGGCAGGGGGAAGATACGCAGTATTTT. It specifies CASSIGRGQGEDTQYF. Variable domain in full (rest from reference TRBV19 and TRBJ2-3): DGGITQSPKYLFRKEGQNVTLSCEQNLNHDAMYWYRQDPGQGLRLIYYSQIVNDFQKGDIAEGYSVSREKKESFPLTVTSAQKNPTAFYLCASSIGRGQGEDTQYFGPGTRLTVL.

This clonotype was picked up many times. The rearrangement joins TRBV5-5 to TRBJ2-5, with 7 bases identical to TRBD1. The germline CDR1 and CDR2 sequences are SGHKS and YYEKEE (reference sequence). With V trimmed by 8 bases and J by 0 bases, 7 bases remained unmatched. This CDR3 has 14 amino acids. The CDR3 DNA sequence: TGTGCCAGTAGACAGGGCTCATACCAAGAGACCCAGTACTTC. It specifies CASRQGSYQETQYF.

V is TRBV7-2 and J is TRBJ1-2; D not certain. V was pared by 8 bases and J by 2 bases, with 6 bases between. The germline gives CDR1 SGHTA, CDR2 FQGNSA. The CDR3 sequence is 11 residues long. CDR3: CASQANYGYTF. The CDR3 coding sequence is TGTGCCAGCCAAGCGAACTATGGCTACACCTTC. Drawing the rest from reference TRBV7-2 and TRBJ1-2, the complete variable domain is GAGVSQSPSNKVTEKGKDVELRCDPISGHTALYWYRQSLGQGLEFLIYFQGNSAPDKSGLPSDRFSAERTGGSVSTLTIQRTQQEDSAVYLCASQANYGYTFGSGTRLTVV.

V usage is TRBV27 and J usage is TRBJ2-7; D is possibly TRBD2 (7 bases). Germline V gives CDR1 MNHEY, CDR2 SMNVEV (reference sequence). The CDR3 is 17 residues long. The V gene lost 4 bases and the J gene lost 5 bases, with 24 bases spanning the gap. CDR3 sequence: CASSSPKGGGVGNEQYF. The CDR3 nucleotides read TGTGCCAGCAGTTCTCCCAAAGGGGGAGGGGTCGGTAACGAGCAGTACTTC.

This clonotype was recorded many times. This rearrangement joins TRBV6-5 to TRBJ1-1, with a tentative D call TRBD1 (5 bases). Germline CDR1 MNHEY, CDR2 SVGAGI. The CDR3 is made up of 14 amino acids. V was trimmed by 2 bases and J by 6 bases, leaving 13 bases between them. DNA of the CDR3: TGTGCCAGCAGTTACATTTTTTTGGGGGCTGAAGCTTTCTTT. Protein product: CASSYIFLGAEAFF.

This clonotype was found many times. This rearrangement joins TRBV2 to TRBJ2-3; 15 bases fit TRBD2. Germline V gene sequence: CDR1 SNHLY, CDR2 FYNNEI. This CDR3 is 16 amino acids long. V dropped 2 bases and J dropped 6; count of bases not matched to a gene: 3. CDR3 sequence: CASSEWTSGGEDTQYF. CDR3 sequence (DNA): TGTGCCAGCAGTGAATGGACTAGCGGGGGGGAGGATACGCAGTATTTT.

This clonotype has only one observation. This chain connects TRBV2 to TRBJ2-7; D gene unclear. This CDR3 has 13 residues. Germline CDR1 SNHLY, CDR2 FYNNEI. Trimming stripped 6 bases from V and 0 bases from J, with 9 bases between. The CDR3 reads CASRLEPSYEQYF. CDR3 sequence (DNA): TGTGCCAGCAGACTCGAGCCCTCCTACGAGCAGTACTTC.

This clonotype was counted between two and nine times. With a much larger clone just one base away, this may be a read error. Here the CDR3 reads CASSVVGETPSGYTF. CDR3 in DNA: TGTGCCAGTAGTGTAGTCGGCGAGACACCGAGCGGCTACACCTTC. The chain joins TRBV19 to TRBJ1-2; no clear D gene. This CDR3 contains 15 residues. V was shortened by 5 bases and J by 8 bases, with 21 bases between the two germline ends. The germline V gene encodes CDR1 LNHDA and CDR2 SQIVND (reference sequence).

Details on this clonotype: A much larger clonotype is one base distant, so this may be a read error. CDR3 region: CASSDREGQPQHF. DNA for the CDR3: TGTGCCAGCAGTGACAGGGAGGGGCAGCCCCAGCATTTT. This chain uses TRBV6-1 with TRBJ1-5; tentative D call: TRBD1 (5 bases). The CDR3 totals 13 residues. Trimming pared 3 bases from V and 7 bases from J, leaving 10 bases between. Germline CDR1 and CDR2: MNHNS and SASEGT.